The 4 T cell receptor beta chains below all came from one sample that was sequenced in a study of cytomegalovirus exposure and HLA in healthy donors. Primers: 60 Vbeta forward and 13 Jbeta reverse. Clones were read by immunoSEQ multiplex PCR, and TCRdb kept only the in-frame ones, dropping some. Of approximately 220,000 clones detected, approximately 81% appear once; the ten largest clones hold around 2.8%. Sequencing was done on a sample of PBMCs. Source of these receptors: a man between 25 and 39 years old in good health and CMV-seronegative.

This clone appeared once. V and J are TRBV7-9 and TRBJ2-1, with TRBD1 matching 7 bases. The germline gives CDR1 SEHNR, CDR2 FQNEAQ (reference sequence). The CDR3 sequence is 16 residues long. Losses at the gene ends were 2 bases for V and 0 bases for J; bases not matched to a gene: 4. The DNA for the CDR3 is TGTGCCAGCAGCTTAAACAGGGGTACCTCCTACAATGAGCAGTTCTTC. This sequence encodes CASSLNRGTSYNEQFF.

This clone was detected only once. The gene calls are TRBV19 and TRBJ1-2, with TRBD1 matching over 8 bases. The germline CDR1 and CDR2 sequences are LNHDA and SQIVND (reference sequence). Trimming cost V 8 bases and J 4 bases; bases outside gene matches: 6. The CDR3 spans 13 residues. As DNA, the CDR3 is TGTGCCAGTTCACGAGACAGGGGCTATGGCTACACCTTC. Residues: CASSRDRGYGYTF. The variable domain in full, with the rest retrieved from reference TRBV19 and TRBJ1-2, is DGGITQSPKYLFRKEGQNVTLSCEQNLNHDAMYWYRQDPGQGLRLIYYSQIVNDFQKGDIAEGYSVSREKKESFPLTVTSAQKNPTAFYLCASSRDRGYGYTFGSGTRLTVV.

The chain employs TRBV5-6 and TRBJ1-2; TRBD1 matches at 8 bases. Germline values: CDR1 SGHDT, CDR2 YYEEEE. Unmatched junction bases numbered 6, after V lost 3 bases and J lost 8 bases. This CDR3 is 13 amino acids long. In DNA, the CDR3 is TGTGCCAGCAGCTGGCAGGGGGCAGTCGGCTACACCTTC. It yields the protein CASSWQGAVGYTF.

This chain uses TRBV27 with TRBJ1-4; possibly TRBD1 for D (6 bases). The germline V and J ends were trimmed by 5 bases and 8 bases, with 15 bases remaining between them. CDR1 MNHEY and CDR2 SMNVEV come from the germline V gene (reference sequence). CDR3 length: 14 residues. This CDR3 is CASSLQGIGEKLFF. CDR3 nucleotides: TGTGCCAGCAGTCTACAGGGAATTGGAGAAAAACTGTTTTTT. The whole variable domain, remainder taken from reference TRBV27 and TRBJ1-4, is EAQVTQNPRYLITVTGKKLTVTCSQNMNHEYMSWYRQDPGLGLRQIYYSMNVEVTDKGDVPEGYKVSRKEKRNFPLILESPSPNQTSLYFCASSLQGIGEKLFFGSGTQLSVL.